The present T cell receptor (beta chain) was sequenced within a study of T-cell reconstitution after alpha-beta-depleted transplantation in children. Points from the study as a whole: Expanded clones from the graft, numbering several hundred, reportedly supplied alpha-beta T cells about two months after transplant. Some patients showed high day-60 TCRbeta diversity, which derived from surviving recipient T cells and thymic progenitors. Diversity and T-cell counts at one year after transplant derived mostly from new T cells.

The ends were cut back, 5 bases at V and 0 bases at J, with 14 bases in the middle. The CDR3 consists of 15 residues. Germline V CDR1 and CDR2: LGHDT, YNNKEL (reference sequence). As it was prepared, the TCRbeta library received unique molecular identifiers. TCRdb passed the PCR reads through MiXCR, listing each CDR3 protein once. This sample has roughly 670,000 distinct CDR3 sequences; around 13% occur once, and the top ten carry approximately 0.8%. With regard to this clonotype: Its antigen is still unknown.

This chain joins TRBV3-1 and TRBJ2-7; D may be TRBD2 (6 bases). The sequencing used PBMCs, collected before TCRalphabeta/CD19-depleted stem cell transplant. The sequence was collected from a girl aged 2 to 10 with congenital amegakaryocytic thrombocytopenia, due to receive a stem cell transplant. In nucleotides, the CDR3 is TGTGCCAGCAGCGCCATGGTAGCGGCCTCCTACGAGCAGTACTTC. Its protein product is CASSAMVAASYEQYF.